Given below is one T cell receptor (beta chain) in context. The CDR3 is 17 residues long. V was pared by 3 bases and J by 4 bases, with 12 bases of the junction left unmatched. The V gene's germline CDR1 is SGHTA and CDR2 FQGNSA. This entry belongs to a study of blood T cell repertoires in COVID-19. Study as a whole: The United States, Italy and Spain supplied acute and convalescent COVID-19 samples. PBMCs, B-cell-depleted T cells, or T cells provided the cDNA or gDNA that made up the material.

Per the study methods: It was from reference gene primer amplification that nucleated cell counts were estimated. Clones were sequenced by immunoSEQ multiplex PCR, and TCRdb holds only the in-frame ones, with some missing. Clonal size and the V and J genes are those of that table, whereas D and trimming came from the DNA. The sample has roughly 200,000 clones, roughly 84% seen once. The V gene is TRBV7-2, the J gene TRBJ2-1, with TRBD2 matching over 7 bases. Sequenced sample: peripheral blood. The TCR sequence derives from a woman over 75 with acute or convalescent COVID-19. The CDR3 sequence: CASSFSPTSVGYNEQFF. The DNA of the CDR3 is TGTGCCAGCAGCTTCTCCCCAACTAGCGTAGGTTACAATGAGCAGTTCTTC. Full variable domain (remainder filled in from reference TRBV7-2 and TRBJ2-1): GAGVSQSPSNKVTEKGKDVELRCDPISGHTALYWYRQSLGQGLEFLIYFQGNSAPDKSGLPSDRFSAERTGGSVSTLTIQRTQQEDSAVYLCASSFSPTSVGYNEQFFGPGTRLTVL.